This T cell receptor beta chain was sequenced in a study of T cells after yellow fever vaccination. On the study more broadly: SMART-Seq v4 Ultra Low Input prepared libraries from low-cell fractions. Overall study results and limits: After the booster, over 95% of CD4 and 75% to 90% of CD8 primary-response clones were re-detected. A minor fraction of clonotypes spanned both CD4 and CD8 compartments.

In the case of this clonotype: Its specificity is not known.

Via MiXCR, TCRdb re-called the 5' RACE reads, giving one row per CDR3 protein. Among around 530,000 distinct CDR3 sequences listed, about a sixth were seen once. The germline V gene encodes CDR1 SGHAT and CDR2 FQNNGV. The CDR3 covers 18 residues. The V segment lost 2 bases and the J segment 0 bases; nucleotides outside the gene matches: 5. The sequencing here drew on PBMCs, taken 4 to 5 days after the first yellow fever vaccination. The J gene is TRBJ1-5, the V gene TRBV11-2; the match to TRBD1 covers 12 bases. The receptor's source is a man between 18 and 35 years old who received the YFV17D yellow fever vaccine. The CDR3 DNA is TGTGCCAGCAGCTTAAGGGACAGGGGGCCATATAGCAATCAGCCCCAGCATTTT. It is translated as CASSLRDRGPYSNQPQHF.